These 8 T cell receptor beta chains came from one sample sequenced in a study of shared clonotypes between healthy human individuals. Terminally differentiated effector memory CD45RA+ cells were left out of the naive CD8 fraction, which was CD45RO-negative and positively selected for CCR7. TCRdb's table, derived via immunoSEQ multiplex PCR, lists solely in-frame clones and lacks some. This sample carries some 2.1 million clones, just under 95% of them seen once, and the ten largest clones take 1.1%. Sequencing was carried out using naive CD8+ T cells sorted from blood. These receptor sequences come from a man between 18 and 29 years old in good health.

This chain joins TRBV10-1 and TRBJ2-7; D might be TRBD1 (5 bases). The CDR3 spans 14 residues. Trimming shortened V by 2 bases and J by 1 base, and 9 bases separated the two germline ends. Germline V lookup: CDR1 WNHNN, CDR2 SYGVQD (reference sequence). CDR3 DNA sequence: TGCGCCAGCAGTGAGCAGGGAAGGTCCTACGAGCAGTACTTC. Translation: CASSEQGRSYEQYF.

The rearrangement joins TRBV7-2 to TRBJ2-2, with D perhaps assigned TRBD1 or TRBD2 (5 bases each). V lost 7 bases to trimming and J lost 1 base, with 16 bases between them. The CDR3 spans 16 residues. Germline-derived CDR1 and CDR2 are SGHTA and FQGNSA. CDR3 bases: TGTGCCAGCACCCCCCACGGGACGTTGAACACCGGGGAGCTGTTTTTT. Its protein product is CASTPHGTLNTGELFF.

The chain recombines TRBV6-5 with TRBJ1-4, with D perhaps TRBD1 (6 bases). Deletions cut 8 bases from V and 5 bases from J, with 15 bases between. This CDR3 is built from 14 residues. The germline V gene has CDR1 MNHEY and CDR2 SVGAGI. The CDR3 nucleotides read TGTGCCAGCGCCCCAGGGGAGGAGAATGAAAAACTGTTTTTT. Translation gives CASAPGEENEKLFF.

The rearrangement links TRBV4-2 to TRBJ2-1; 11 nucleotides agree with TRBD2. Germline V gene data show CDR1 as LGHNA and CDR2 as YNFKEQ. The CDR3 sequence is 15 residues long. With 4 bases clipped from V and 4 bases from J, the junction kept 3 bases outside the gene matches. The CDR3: CASSPASGGYNEQFF. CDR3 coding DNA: TGTGCCAGCAGCCCCGCTAGCGGGGGGTACAATGAGCAGTTCTTC.

The CDR3 region is CASSRSGTTDTQYF. The CDR3 nucleotides read TGTGCCAGCAGCCGGTCCGGGACTACAGATACGCAGTATTTT. The chain couples TRBV14 to TRBJ2-3; perhaps TRBD2 as D (6 bases). The CDR3 has 14 amino acids. V lost 4 bases and J lost 3, with 11 bases in between. Per germline, CDR1 SGHDN and CDR2 FVKESK.

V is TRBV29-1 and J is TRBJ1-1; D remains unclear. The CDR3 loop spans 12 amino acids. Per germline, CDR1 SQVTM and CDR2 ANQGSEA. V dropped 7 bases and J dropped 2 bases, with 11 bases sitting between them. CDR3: CSAQGFNTEAFF. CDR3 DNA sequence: TGCAGCGCCCAAGGATTTAACACTGAAGCTTTCTTT.

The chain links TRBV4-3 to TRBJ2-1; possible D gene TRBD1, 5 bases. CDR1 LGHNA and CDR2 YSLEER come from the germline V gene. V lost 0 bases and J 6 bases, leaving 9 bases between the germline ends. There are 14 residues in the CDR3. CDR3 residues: CASSQEDTGNEQFF. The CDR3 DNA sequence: TGCGCCAGCAGCCAAGAAGATACAGGCAATGAGCAGTTCTTC.

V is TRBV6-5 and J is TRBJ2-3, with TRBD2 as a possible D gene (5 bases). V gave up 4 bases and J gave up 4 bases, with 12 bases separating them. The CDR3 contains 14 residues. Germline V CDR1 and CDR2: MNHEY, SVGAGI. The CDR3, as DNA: TGTGCCAGCAGTTGGGTAGAGGGCGCAGATACGCAGTATTTT. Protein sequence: CASSWVEGADTQYF.